This TCR beta chain is from a study of cytomegalovirus exposure and HLA in healthy donors. Regarding the study as a whole: Testing in vitro showed a few CMV-associated chains specific for CMV antigens. Within an earlier analysis, most TCR beta V segments proved productive either about 90% or about 30% of the time.

Note on this clone: The antigen is not known.

PCR amplification relied on 60 Vbeta primers (plus 13 Jbeta primers). TCRdb's table, derived via immunoSEQ multiplex PCR, lists solely in-frame clones and lacks some. The sample carries about 150,000 clones, 60% to 85% recorded once. When sampled, the donors appeared nominally healthy, though they likely had unrecorded immune exposures. The CDR3 sequence is 12 residues long. Trimming removed 4 bases at V and 6 bases at J, with 9 bases between. Germline-derived CDR1 and CDR2 are MNHEY and SVGAGI. The rearrangement uses TRBV6-5 and TRBJ1-1; D is perhaps TRBD1 (5 bases). The sequenced sample was PBMCs. The TCR comes from a man aged 40-49 years in good health and CMV-seropositive. The CDR3 protein is CASSSTVSEAFF. CDR3 coding DNA: TGTGCCAGCAGTTCGACAGTTTCTGAAGCTTTCTTT.